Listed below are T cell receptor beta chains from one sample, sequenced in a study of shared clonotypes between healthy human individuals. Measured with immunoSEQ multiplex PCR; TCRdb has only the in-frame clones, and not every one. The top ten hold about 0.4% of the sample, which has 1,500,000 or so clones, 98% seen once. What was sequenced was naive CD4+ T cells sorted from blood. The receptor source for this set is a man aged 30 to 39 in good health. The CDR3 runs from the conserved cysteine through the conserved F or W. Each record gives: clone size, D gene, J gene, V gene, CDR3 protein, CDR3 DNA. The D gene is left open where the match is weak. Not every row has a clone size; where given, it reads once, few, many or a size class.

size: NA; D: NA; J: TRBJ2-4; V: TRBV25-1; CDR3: CASSEWAVAKNIQYF; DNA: TGTGCCAGCAGTGAATGGGCAGTAGCCAAAAACATTCAGTACTTC
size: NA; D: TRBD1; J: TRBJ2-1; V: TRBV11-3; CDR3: CASSSTGTVNEQFF; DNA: TGTGCCAGCAGCTCAACCGGGACAGTCAATGAGCAGTTCTTC
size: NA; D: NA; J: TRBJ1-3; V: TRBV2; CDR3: CASSEWGGKGNTIYF; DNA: TGTGCCAGCAGTGAATGGGGCGGGAAAGGAAACACCATATATTTT
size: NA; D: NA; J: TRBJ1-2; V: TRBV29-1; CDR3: CSVTNRVSNYGYTF; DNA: TGCAGCGTTACCAACAGGGTTTCTAACTATGGCTACACCTTC
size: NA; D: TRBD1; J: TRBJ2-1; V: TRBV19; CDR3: CASSTGTGFLDEQFF; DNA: TGTGCCAGTAGTACCGGGACAGGGTTTTTGGATGAGCAGTTCTTC
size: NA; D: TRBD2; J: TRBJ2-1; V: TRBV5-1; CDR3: CASSRLAGELYNEQFF; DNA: TGCGCCAGCAGCCGACTAGCGGGAGAACTCTACAATGAGCAGTTCTTC
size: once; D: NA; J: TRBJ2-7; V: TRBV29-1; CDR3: CSAVGVTYEQYF; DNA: TGCAGCGCTGTGGGGGTTACCTACGAGCAGTACTTC
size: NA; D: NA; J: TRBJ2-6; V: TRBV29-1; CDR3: CSASTGANVLTF; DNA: TGCAGCGCTTCTACTGGGGCCAACGTCCTGACTTTC
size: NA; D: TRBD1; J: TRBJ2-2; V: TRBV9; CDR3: CASSGRQGADTGELFF; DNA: TGTGCCAGCAGCGGACGACAGGGGGCTGACACCGGGGAGCTGTTTTTT
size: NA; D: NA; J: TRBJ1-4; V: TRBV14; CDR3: CASSLGGGWTAKEKLFF; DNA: TGTGCCAGCAGCCTCGGCGGAGGGTGGACCGCAAAAGAAAAACTGTTTTTT
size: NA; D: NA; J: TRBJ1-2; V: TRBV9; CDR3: CASSVMDRPLIGGYTF; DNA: TGTGCCAGCAGCGTAATGGACAGACCGTTGATTGGTGGCTACACCTTC
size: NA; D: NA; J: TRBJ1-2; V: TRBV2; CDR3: CASSETGGYTF; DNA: TGTGCCAGCAGTGAAACCGGGGGCTACACCTTC
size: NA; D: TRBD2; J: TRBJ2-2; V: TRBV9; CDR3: CASSLHGGDGPGELFF; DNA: TGTGCCAGCAGCTTACATGGGGGGGACGGCCCCGGGGAGCTGTTTTTT
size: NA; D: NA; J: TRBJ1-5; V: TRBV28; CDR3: CASIGAPKSQPQHF; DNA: TGTGCCAGCATTGGGGCCCCAAAAAGTCAGCCCCAGCATTTT
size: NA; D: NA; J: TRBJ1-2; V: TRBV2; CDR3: CASNPTALSLYGYTF; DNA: TGTGCCAGCAACCCGACAGCCTTAAGCCTTTATGGCTACACCTTC
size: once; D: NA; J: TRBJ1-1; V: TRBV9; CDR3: CASSHARHTEAFF; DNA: TGTGCCAGCAGCCACGCCCGCCACACTGAAGCTTTCTTT
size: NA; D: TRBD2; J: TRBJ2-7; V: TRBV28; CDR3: CASSSGTSGGLGKQYF; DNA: TGTGCCAGCAGTTCGGGGACTAGCGGGGGCCTCGGGAAGCAGTACTTC
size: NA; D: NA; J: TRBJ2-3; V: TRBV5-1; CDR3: CASSLDTTDTQYF; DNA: TGCGCCAGCAGCTTGGACACCACAGATACGCAGTATTTT
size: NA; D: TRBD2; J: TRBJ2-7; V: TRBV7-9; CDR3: CASSLGTSGRREQYF; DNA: TGTGCCAGCAGCCTTGGGACTAGCGGGAGGAGGGAGCAGTACTTC
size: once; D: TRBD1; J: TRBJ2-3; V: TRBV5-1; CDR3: CASSSPVVGTGVTDTQYF; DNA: TGCGCCAGCAGCAGTCCCGTCGTCGGGACAGGGGTCACAGATACGCAGTATTTT
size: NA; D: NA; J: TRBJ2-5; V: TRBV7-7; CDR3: CASSLFGETQYF; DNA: TGTGCTAGCAGCTTATTCGGAGAGACCCAGTACTTC
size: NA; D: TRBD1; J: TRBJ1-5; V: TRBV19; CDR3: CASRTGALNQPQHF; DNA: TGTGCCAGTAGGACAGGGGCCCTAAATCAGCCCCAGCATTTT
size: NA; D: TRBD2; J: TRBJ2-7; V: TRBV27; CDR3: CASSPLIGLADYEQYF; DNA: TGTGCCAGCAGCCCTTTGATCGGACTAGCGGACTACGAGCAGTACTTC
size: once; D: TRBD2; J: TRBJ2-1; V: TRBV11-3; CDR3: CASSKAGVGDEQFF; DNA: TGTGCCAGCAGCAAAGCGGGAGTAGGAGATGAGCAGTTCTTC
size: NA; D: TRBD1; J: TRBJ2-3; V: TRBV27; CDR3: CASSLLGQGFTDTQYF; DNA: TGTGCCAGCAGTTTATTGGGACAGGGGTTCACAGATACGCAGTATTTT
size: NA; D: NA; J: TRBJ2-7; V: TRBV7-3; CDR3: CASGRGHYEQYF; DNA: TGTGCCAGCGGCAGGGGTCACTACGAGCAGTACTTC
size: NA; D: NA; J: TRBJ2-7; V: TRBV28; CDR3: CASRGQDEQYF; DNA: TGTGCCAGCAGGGGGCAAGACGAGCAGTACTTC
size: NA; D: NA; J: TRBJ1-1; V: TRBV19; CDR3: CASSMQERFRDTEAFF; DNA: TGTGCCAGTAGTATGCAGGAGAGGTTCAGGGACACTGAAGCTTTCTTT
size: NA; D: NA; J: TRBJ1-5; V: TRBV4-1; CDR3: CASSQESLLSNQPQHF; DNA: TGCGCCAGCAGCCAAGAGTCACTACTTAGCAATCAGCCCCAGCATTTT
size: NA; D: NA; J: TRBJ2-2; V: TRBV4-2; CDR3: CASSSRGSGELFF; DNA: TGTGCCAGCAGCTCCCGTGGATCCGGGGAGCTGTTTTTT
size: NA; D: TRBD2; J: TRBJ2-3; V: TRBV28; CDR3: CASREAGVPDTQYF; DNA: TGTGCCAGCAGGGAAGCGGGAGTCCCAGATACGCAGTATTTT